This T cell receptor beta chain comes out of a study of T cell responses to AZD1222 COVID-19 vaccine. Findings and caveats of the study: Only after the peak T cell response were repertoires sampled. Spike-wide vaccine-associated CD4 TCRs dominated at 160-218 and 743-854. Baseline serology detected seropositivity in only six AZD1222 recipients. The sample set comprised mostly white British donors with more females, and clonal diversity was possibly underestimated.

Comment on this clone: What it binds is unknown.

TCRdb's copy holds only in-frame clones and misses some; the assay was immunoSEQ multiplex PCR. The sample includes about 140,000 clones, roughly nine tenths of them seen just once. This sequence was found in an adult in good health. The sequences come from peripheral blood, collected on day 0 of AZD1222 vaccination.

The CDR3 loop is CASSQSVGYGYTF. DNA of the CDR3: TGTGCCAGCAGCCAATCTGTGGGCTATGGCTACACCTTC. The V gene is TRBV16, the J gene TRBJ1-2, with no clear D. Trimming pared 0 bases from V and 4 bases from J, leaving 6 bases between. The CDR3 runs 13 residues. CDR1 and CDR2 from the germline V gene are KGHSY and FQNENV. Filled out from reference TRBV16 and TRBJ1-2, the complete variable domain reads GEEVAQTPKHLVRGEGQKAKLYCAPIKGHSYVFWYQQVLKNEFKFLISFQNENVFDETGMPKERFSAKCLPNSPCSLEIQATKLEDSAVYFCASSQSVGYGYTFGSGTRLTVV.